A single sample gave rise to the 24 T cell receptor beta chains below, sequenced in a study of T cells after yellow fever vaccination. In TCRdb, the 5' RACE reads were re-called with MiXCR into one record per CDR3 protein. In the table there are under 400,000 distinct CDR3 sequences, 11% of which are singletons. The sample was PBMCs, taken on the day of the first yellow fever vaccination. These TCRs come from a man between 18 and 35 years old who received the YFV17D yellow fever vaccine.

The gene calls are TRBV7-6 and TRBJ2-7, with D possibly being TRBD2 (7 bases). The germline CDR1 and CDR2 sequences are SGHVS and FNYEAQ. V was cut by 5 bases and J by 6 bases, with 14 bases left in between. This CDR3 comprises 13 residues. This CDR3 is CASSPPGGLEQYF. CDR3 nucleotides: TGTGCCAGCAGCCCCCCGGGGGGCCTCGAGCAGTACTTC.

This chain connects TRBV7-3 to TRBJ1-5; no definite D call. This CDR3 region has 18 residues. Trimming left V 7 bases short and J 0 bases short, with 22 bases between. Germline CDR1 and CDR2: SGHTA and FQGTGA. The CDR3 sequence is CASTKRAVSTLSNQPQHF. CDR3 nucleotide sequence: TGTGCCAGCACTAAGAGGGCGGTCAGTACTCTTAGCAATCAGCCCCAGCATTTT.

This clonotype was counted between two and nine times. This sequence joins TRBV19 and TRBJ2-1; 11 nucleotides line up with TRBD2. V lost 10 bases, J lost 4 bases, and 9 bases stayed unmatched. The CDR3 totals 15 residues. From germline, CDR1 is LNHDA and CDR2 SQIVND (reference sequence). This CDR3 reads CATTVTSGAYNEQFF. CDR3 coding DNA: TGTGCCACCACCGTGACTAGCGGGGCGTACAATGAGCAGTTCTTC.

This clonotype was detected a few times. The CDR3 bases are TGTGCCAGCACCCTTGCCGGCGAGCAGTACTTC. It codes for CASTLAGEQYF. V and J are TRBV12-3 or TRBV12-4 and TRBJ2-7; D gene ambiguous. Trimming left V 7 bases short and J 6 bases short, with 10 bases between. The CDR3 is 11 residues long.

The chain is built from TRBV7-7 and TRBJ2-3; weak D call: TRBD1 (5 bases). Germline V gives CDR1 SSHAT, CDR2 FNYEAQ (reference sequence). The V gene lost 3 bases and the J gene lost 4 bases, with 14 bases spanning the gap. This CDR3 is 15 amino acids long. CDR3 nucleotide sequence: TGTGCCAGCAGCTTCGGGCTAGGGGCTGCAGATACGCAGTATTTT. Translated, it gives CASSFGLGAADTQYF.

The chain carries TRBV12-3 or TRBV12-4 and TRBJ2-5; D may be TRBD2 (6 bases). CDR3 size: 14 residues. Trimming stripped 6 bases from V and 4 bases from J, with 15 bases between. The CDR3 DNA reads TGTGCCAGCAGCCCCGGGGGTAGGCGAGAGACCCAGTACTTC. Translation: CASSPGGRRETQYF.

There are many counts of this clonotype. V gene TRBV5-5 combines with J gene TRBJ2-3, with D maybe TRBD2 (5 bases). The germline gives CDR1 SGHKS, CDR2 YYEKEE (reference sequence). CDR3 size: 15 residues. V dropped 5 bases and J dropped 2 bases, with 15 bases sitting between them. CDR3 sequence reads: CASRALDSYTDTQYF. The CDR3 coding sequence is TGTGCCAGCAGGGCCCTGGACTCCTACACAGATACGCAGTATTTT.

This clonotype was counted only a few times. The chain combines TRBV12-5 with TRBJ1-5; D ambiguous. Germline CDR1 reads LGHNT; CDR2 reads FRNRAP. The V and J ends lost 2 bases and 0 bases respectively, with 8 bases between them. CDR3 length: 15 residues. CDR3 in amino acids: CASGLYQYSNQPQHF. As DNA, the CDR3 is TGTGCTAGTGGTTTGTACCAATATAGCAATCAGCCCCAGCATTTT.

The J gene is TRBJ1-2, the V gene TRBV2, with a weak D call TRBD1 (6 bases). The CDR3 contains 11 residues. Trimming stripped 6 bases from V and 7 bases from J, with 9 bases between. Germline V gene lookup returns CDR1 SNHLY and CDR2 FYNNEI. The CDR3 protein is CASSYRVGYTF. The CDR3 region has the DNA TGTGCCAGCAGCTACAGGGTTGGCTACACCTTC.

The J gene is TRBJ2-5, the V gene TRBV5-4; 8 bases align to TRBD1. The CDR3 has 16 residues. The V and J ends lost 2 bases and 3 bases, in that order; junction bases with no gene match: 9. The germline CDR1 and CDR2 sequences are SGHNT and YYREEE (reference sequence). For the CDR3, the DNA is TGTGCCAGCAGCTTAGGACAGGGTTTCGGGGAAGAGACCCAGTACTTC. This translates into CASSLGQGFGEETQYF. The full variable domain, rest sourced from reference TRBV5-4 and TRBJ2-5, is ETGVTQSPTHLIKTRGQQVTLRCSSQSGHNTVSWYQQALGQGPQFIFQYYREEENGRGNFPPRFSGLQFPNYSSELNVNALELDDSALYLCASSLGQGFGEETQYFGPGTRLLVL.

This clonotype was detected only a few times. CDR3 bases: TGTGCCAGCAGCTTGTCCCTTTATACGCAGTATTTT. Its protein product is CASSLSLYTQYF. The gene calls are TRBV5-5 and TRBJ2-3; D remains ambiguous. The V gene lost 1 base and the J gene lost 7 bases, with 7 bases spanning the gap. CDR1 is SGHKS, CDR2 YYEKEE, per germline (reference sequence). The CDR3 is 12 residues long.

At least ten counts were recorded for this clonotype. The genes are TRBV12-3 or TRBV12-4 and TRBJ2-6; D unresolved. The CDR3 contains 14 residues. The V gene lost 5 bases and the J gene lost 2 bases, with 7 bases spanning the gap. The chain's CDR3 is CASSPQTGANVLTF. CDR3 in DNA: TGTGCCAGCAGTCCTCAAACTGGGGCCAACGTCCTGACTTTC.

The V call is TRBV20-1, the J call TRBJ1-6; the D is unclear. Germline V gene sequence: CDR1 DFQATT, CDR2 SNEGSKA (reference sequence). V lost 1 base to trimming and J lost 4 bases, with 11 bases between them. This CDR3 is 15 amino acids long. The chain's CDR3 is CSARGPTGYNSPLHF. CDR3 DNA: TGCAGTGCTAGAGGTCCGACGGGGTATAATTCACCCCTCCACTTT.

This clonotype has just a few counts. The V call is TRBV6-5, the J call TRBJ2-3, with 9 positions matching TRBD1. The germline gives CDR1 MNHEY, CDR2 SVGAGI. After removal of 0 bases from V and 5 bases from J, the junction contained 6 bases not matched to a gene. CDR3 size: 16 residues. The CDR3 DNA follows: TGTGCCAGCAGTTACTCGACCGGGACAGGGTTAGATACGCAGTATTTT. Translating it yields CASSYSTGTGLDTQYF.

This clonotype was detected many times. This chain links TRBV7-2 with TRBJ2-1; D is ambiguous. The CDR3 spans 14 residues. Germline CDR1 and CDR2: SGHTA and FQGNSA. V was shortened by 5 bases and J by 2 bases, with 10 bases between the two germline ends. The DNA for the CDR3 is TGTGCCAGCAGCGAAACACAGACCTACAATGAGCAGTTCTTC. Amino acid sequence: CASSETQTYNEQFF.

This clonotype was seen many times. This chain joins TRBV19 and TRBJ2-2; D ambiguous. The CDR3 consists of 15 residues. Trimming cost V 7 bases and J 2 bases, with 14 bases left between them. Per the germline V gene, CDR1 is LNHDA and CDR2 is SQIVND (reference sequence). The CDR3 bases are TGTGCCAGTATGGCCCTAGGCGTTAACACCGGGGAGCTGTTTTTT. As protein: CASMALGVNTGELFF.

This clonotype has only a few counts. V is TRBV7-2 and J is TRBJ2-1; D might be TRBD2 (6 bases). V shed 3 bases and J shed 5 bases, with 11 bases lying between them. Per the germline V gene, CDR1 is SGHTA and CDR2 is FQGNSA. The CDR3 covers 14 residues. CDR3 nucleotides: TGTGCCAGCAGCTTCGGCGGGACCGACAATGAGCAGTTCTTC. Protein: CASSFGGTDNEQFF.

The chain recombines TRBV7-2 with TRBJ2-2; D not certain. V lost 5 bases and J 7 bases, leaving 11 bases between the germline ends. CDR1 and CDR2 (germline): SGHTA, FQGNSA. This CDR3 is 13 amino acids long. The CDR3 nucleotides are TGTGCCAGCAGCCGACCGGGTGGCGGGGAGCTGTTTTTT. Translation: CASSRPGGGELFF.

The V and J genes are TRBV12-3 or TRBV12-4 and TRBJ2-1, with TRBD2 matching 11 bases. J gave up 5 bases and V 5 bases, and 5 bases lay outside the gene matches. CDR3 size: 15 residues. As DNA, the CDR3 is TGTGCCAGCAGTGTTAGCGGGGGGGCGCACAATGAGCAGTTCTTC. As protein: CASSVSGGAHNEQFF.

This sequence joins TRBV6-2 or TRBV6-3 and TRBJ2-7; TRBD2 matches 13 bases. V lost 6 bases to trimming and J lost 6 bases; unmatched junction nucleotides: 11. The CDR3 loop spans 16 amino acids. The germline V gene encodes CDR1 MNHEY and CDR2 SVGEGT. The CDR3 reads CASSPQLAGGPREQYV. The DNA for the CDR3 is TGTGCCAGCAGCCCCCAACTAGCGGGGGGGCCTCGCGAGCAGTACGTC.

This clonotype was seen a handful of times. The V call is TRBV7-2, the J call TRBJ1-6, with D possibly TRBD1 on 6 matching bases. V gave up 5 bases and J gave up 8 bases, with 16 bases separating them. This CDR3 spans 15 amino acids. Germline CDR1 SGHTA, CDR2 FQGNSA. This CDR3 reads CASSTSGTQDSPLHF. CDR3 DNA: TGTGCCAGCAGCACATCCGGGACACAAGATTCACCCCTCCACTTT.

This clonotype appeared a few times. J is TRBJ1-2 and V is TRBV5-1; D is possibly TRBD1 (5 bases). This CDR3 is 14 amino acids long. Germline values: CDR1 SGHRS, CDR2 YFSETQ. V was pared by 1 base and J by 9 bases, with 16 bases between. The CDR3 here is CASSLTGEGDRYTF. The CDR3 region has the DNA TGCGCCAGCAGCTTGACGGGGGAAGGTGATCGCTACACCTTC.

The gene calls are TRBV7-2 and TRBJ2-1, with D possibly TRBD2 on 5 matching bases. Germline V lookup: CDR1 SGHTA, CDR2 FQGNSA. This CDR3 region has 12 residues. The ends were cut back, 3 bases at V and 9 bases at J, with 9 bases in the middle. CDR3 sequence reads: CASSFPAGEQFF. In DNA, the CDR3 is TGTGCCAGCAGCTTTCCGGCGGGTGAGCAGTTCTTC.

In its sample, this clonotype was seen a few times. The chain recombines TRBV6-5 with TRBJ2-4, with 8 bases matching TRBD1. Looked up from germline, CDR1 is MNHEY and CDR2 is SVGAGI. V trimming: 2 bases; J trimming: 1 base; junction bases outside the gene matches: 10. CDR3 length: 18 amino acids. DNA of the CDR3: TGTGCCAGCAGTTACGGACACGGACAGGGAAGGGCCAAAAACATTCAGTACTTC. Its translation is CASSYGHGQGRAKNIQYF.